This T cell receptor beta chain is drawn from a study of blood T cell repertoires in COVID-19. Using immunoSEQ multiplex PCR, the repertoire was profiled, and TCRdb retains in-frame clones only, with some absent. The sample has 65,000 to 90,000 clones, 83% seen once. The ends were cut back, 4 bases at V and 1 base at J, with 14 bases in the middle. The CDR3 has 15 residues. In germline, CDR1 is SGHRS, CDR2 YFSETQ. V is TRBV5-1 and J is TRBJ1-2; no definite D call. The sequencing input was peripheral blood. This clonotype was sampled from a woman aged 60-70 years with acute or convalescent COVID-19. CDR3 bases: TGCGCCAGCAGCATGGGGATGCCGGGTAACTATGGCTACACCTTC. Translation gives CASSMGMPGNYGYTF.